Listed below are T cell receptor beta chains from one sample, sequenced in a study of vaccination and CD4 T cells after COVID-19. These receptors have no identified antigens. TCRdb re-analysed the PCR reads in MiXCR, keeping a single row per CDR3 protein. The data show 15,000 or so distinct CDR3 sequences, around half seen once. Sequences were derived from cultured CD4+ T cells from blood, sampled after SARS-CoV-2 vaccination. These receptors were taken from a human donor with COVID-19. The CDR3 runs from the conserved cysteine through the conserved F or W. A D gene is named only where the DNA matches it firmly. For some rows the clone size is stated as once, few or many, or as a class when expanded; others skip it.

cdr3_aa cdr3_nt d_call j_call clone_size v_call
CASSLTEGGQPQHF TGCGCCAGCAGCTTAACCGAGGGGGGTCAGCCCCAGCATTTT NA TRBJ1-5 NA TRBV5-1
CASSLVVAGELFF TGTGCCAGCAGCTTAGTAGTTGCCGGGGAGCTGTTTTTT NA TRBJ2-2 NA TRBV7-2
CAIRAGQSSQETQYF TGTGCCATCCGAGCGGGACAGTCTTCCCAAGAGACCCAGTACTTC NA TRBJ2-5 few TRBV27
CASSEDPHSPLHF TGTGCCAGCAGCGAGGACCCCCATTCACCCCTCCACTTT NA TRBJ1-6 NA TRBV9
CASSTDIASRYQETQYF TGTGCCAGTAGTACCGACATCGCGAGTCGTTACCAAGAGACCCAGTACTTC NA TRBJ2-5 once TRBV19
CSASVEGGSYGYTF TGCAGTGCTAGCGTCGAGGGGGGCTCCTATGGCTACACCTTC NA TRBJ1-2 NA TRBV20-1
CATSDRSGGAYNEQFF TGTGCCACCAGTGATCGTAGCGGGGGTGCCTACAATGAGCAGTTCTTC TRBD2 TRBJ2-1 once TRBV24-1
CASSLVGRSGGYTF TGTGCCAGCAGCTTAGTGGGCAGATCGGGTGGCTACACCTTC NA TRBJ1-2 NA TRBV7-2
CASSESGGLAADTQYF TGTGCCAGCAGTGAATCCGGGGGCTTAGCGGCGGATACGCAGTATTTT NA TRBJ2-3 NA TRBV2
CASSDPRREVPAFF TGTGCCAGCAGCGACCCACGACGGGAAGTTCCGGCTTTCTTT NA TRBJ1-1 NA TRBV6-1
CASSQSGGRGNEQFF TGCGCCAGCAGCCAGTCCGGGGGCAGAGGGAATGAGCAGTTCTTC NA TRBJ2-1 NA TRBV4-3
CASGGTYGSNQPQHF TGTGCCAGTGGGGGGACGTATGGTAGCAATCAGCCCCAGCATTTT NA TRBJ1-5 NA TRBV6-1
CAWSLRQGRNSPLHF TGTGCCTGGAGTCTTCGACAGGGACGGAATTCACCCCTCCACTTT TRBD1 TRBJ1-6 NA TRBV30
CASSNFNQPQHF TGTGCCAGTAGTAACTTTAATCAGCCCCAGCATTTT NA TRBJ1-5 few TRBV19
CATSDLWTGVPFTNVLTF TGTGCCACCAGTGATTTGTGGACAGGGGTCCCGTTCACCAACGTCCTGACTTTC TRBD1 TRBJ2-6 NA TRBV24-1
CASSLSVGGRDTQYF TGTGCCAGCAGTTTATCGGTGGGGGGCAGGGATACGCAGTATTTT NA TRBJ2-3 NA TRBV27
CASSADGSSGNTIYF TGTGCCAGCAGCGCGGACGGCTCCTCTGGAAACACCATATATTTT NA TRBJ1-3 NA TRBV7-3
CASTPDPNRQETQYF TGTGCCAGCACTCCAGATCCCAACAGGCAAGAGACCCAGTACTTC NA TRBJ2-5 few TRBV6-1
CASSPRRGGIEKLFF TGTGCCAGCAGTCCTCGGAGGGGTGGCATTGAAAAACTGTTTTTT NA TRBJ1-4 NA TRBV27
CSAAPTGDQPQHF TGCAGTGCCGCCCCGACAGGGGATCAGCCCCAGCATTTT TRBD1 TRBJ1-5 few TRBV20-1
CASSYGNSPLHF TGTGCCAGCAGTTACGGGAATTCACCCCTCCACTTT NA TRBJ1-6 NA TRBV12-3/TRBV12-4
CASSEAGGAFVGAGYTF TGTGCCAGCAGTGAAGCAGGGGGCGCCTTCGTAGGAGCTGGCTACACCTTC TRBD1 TRBJ1-2 NA TRBV2
CASSAPGTYGYTF TGCGCCAGCAGCGCCCCAGGAACCTATGGCTACACCTTC NA TRBJ1-2 NA TRBV5-1
CATSRDRFQETQYF TGTGCCACCAGCAGAGATCGATTCCAAGAGACCCAGTACTTC NA TRBJ2-5 NA TRBV15
CAIRYRGETQYF TGTGCCATCCGCTACAGGGGGGAGACCCAGTACTTC TRBD1 TRBJ2-5 few TRBV2
CASSRNQETQYF TGTGCCAGTAGTAGGAACCAAGAGACCCAGTACTTC NA TRBJ2-5 NA TRBV19
CASSLYQNTEAFF TGTGCCAGCAGCCTCTACCAGAACACTGAAGCTTTCTTT NA TRBJ1-1 few TRBV7-3
CASSYTGRENTEAFF TGTGCCAGCAGTTACACGGGGAGGGAGAACACTGAAGCTTTCTTT NA TRBJ1-1 NA TRBV6-5
CASSLGTISSPLHF TGTGCCAGCAGTCTCGGGACCATAAGTTCACCCCTCCACTTT NA TRBJ1-6 NA TRBV25-1
CASRRGNFYGYTF TGTGCCAGCAGACGAGGGAACTTCTATGGCTACACCTTC NA TRBJ1-2 few TRBV25-1
CASSLEGRGRKAFF TGTGCCAGCAGCTTAGAGGGCAGGGGCAGAAAAGCTTTCTTT NA TRBJ1-1 NA TRBV7-8
CSVCRVAGGPQNF TGCAGTGTTTGTCGGGTAGCGGGGGGTCCGCAGAACTTC TRBD2 TRBJ2-7 NA TRBV20-1
CASSFLTGQGYTF TGTGCCAGCTCATTCTTGACAGGGCAAGGCTACACCTTC TRBD1 TRBJ1-2 NA TRBV6-1
CASSLDSRYSYEQYF TGTGCCAGCAGCTTAGATAGCAGGTATTCCTACGAGCAGTACTTC NA TRBJ2-7 NA TRBV7-2
CASSLQGSNTGELFF TGCGCCAGCAGCTTGCAGGGCTCTAACACCGGGGAGCTGTTTTTT NA TRBJ2-2 medium-sized TRBV5-1
CASSIQGAGADTQYF TGTGCCAGTAGTATCCAGGGGGCGGGCGCAGATACGCAGTATTTT TRBD1 TRBJ2-3 once TRBV19
CASSLGSGGPTYEQYF TGTGCCAGCAGCTTGGGTAGCGGGGGGCCAACCTACGAGCAGTACTTC TRBD2 TRBJ2-7 NA TRBV5-4
CASSLPASPLHF TGTGCCAGCAGCTTACCAGCCTCACCCCTCCACTTT NA TRBJ1-6 NA TRBV7-2
CASSADPGWTEAFF TGCGCCAGCAGCGCAGACCCGGGCTGGACTGAAGCTTTCTTT NA TRBJ1-1 NA TRBV5-1
CASSRPQSSGNTIYF TGTGCCAGCAGCCGACCCCAAAGCTCTGGAAACACCATATATTTT NA TRBJ1-3 NA TRBV7-9
CASSEAGISGVYTGELFF TGTGCCAGCAGTGAAGCAGGCATTAGCGGGGTGTACACCGGGGAGCTGTTTTTT TRBD2 TRBJ2-2 NA TRBV6-1
CASSHWLGSTDTQYF TGTGCCAGCAGCCACTGGCTGGGAAGCACAGATACGCAGTATTTT NA TRBJ2-3 NA TRBV6-1
CAIRTSGANTQYF TGTGCCATCAGGACTAGCGGGGCGAATACGCAGTATTTT TRBD2 TRBJ2-3 NA TRBV10-3
CASRPGTSGGVYIQYF TGTGCCAGCAGACCCGGGACTAGCGGGGGAGTGTACATTCAGTACTTC TRBD2 TRBJ2-4 NA TRBV6-2/TRBV6-3
CASSLVWGQGTGELFF TGTGCCAGCAGCTTAGTATGGGGGCAAGGAACCGGGGAGCTGTTTTTT NA TRBJ2-2 NA TRBV7-8
CASSPKGAREQYF TGCGCCAGCAGTCCAAAGGGGGCGCGCGAGCAGTACTTC TRBD1 TRBJ2-7 few TRBV10-1
CAGTTVGNQPQHF TGTGCCGGTACGACAGTGGGCAATCAGCCCCAGCATTTT NA TRBJ1-5 NA TRBV6-1
CASRPLTGISNQPQHF TGTGCCAGCAGACCGCTGACAGGGATTAGCAATCAGCCCCAGCATTTT TRBD1 TRBJ1-5 NA TRBV27
CASSFVAKQETQYF TGTGCCAGCAGCTTTGTGGCTAAACAAGAGACCCAGTACTTC NA TRBJ2-5 NA TRBV7-9
CASSLGLGPFQPQHF TGTGCCAGCAGCTTGGGATTAGGGCCCTTTCAGCCCCAGCATTTT NA TRBJ1-5 few TRBV5-8
CASNVGPYQETQYF TGTGCCAGCAACGTCGGCCCGTACCAAGAGACCCAGTACTTC NA TRBJ2-5 NA TRBV6-1
CSAQETNGYTGELFF TGCAGTGCCCAGGAGACTAACGGTTACACCGGGGAGCTGTTTTTT NA TRBJ2-2 NA TRBV20-1